A single sample gave rise to the 9 T cell receptor beta chains below, sequenced in a study of response to subunit inactivated influenza vaccine. In TCRdb, the RT-PCR reads were re-called with MiXCR into one record per CDR3 protein. Of around 580,000 distinct CDR3 sequences listed, 14% were seen once; the top ten hold 11%. The material was PBMCs from blood, obtained about 12 days after vaccination. These receptors all come from a man in his fifties who received an inactivated influenza vaccine.

There are many counts of this clonotype. Here the CDR3 reads CASSPNPYSGEQYF. CDR3 sequence (DNA): TGTGCCAGCAGCCCGAATCCCTATTCTGGCGAGCAGTACTTC. The chain combines TRBV12-3 or TRBV12-4 with TRBJ2-7; unclear D gene. The CDR3 is 14 residues long. V dropped 6 bases and J dropped 6 bases, with 18 bases sitting between them.

This clonotype was seen a handful of times. The chain carries TRBV20-1 and TRBJ1-1; D might be TRBD1 (6 bases). Germline loops: CDR1 DFQATT, CDR2 SNEGSKA (reference sequence). V was trimmed by 6 bases and J by 1 base, leaving 15 bases between them. This CDR3 has 14 amino acids. The CDR3 bases are TGCAGTGCCACCCGGGGGGGCAGGAACACTGAAGCTTTCTTT. It translates to CSATRGGRNTEAFF.

The chain couples TRBV20-1 to TRBJ2-2, with 8 bases matching TRBD1. Germline loops: CDR1 DFQATT, CDR2 SNEGSKA (reference sequence). The CDR3 has 12 amino acids. V shed 7 bases, J shed 4 bases, and the junction held 2 bases outside the gene matches. The DNA for the CDR3 is TGCAGTGGACAGGGGTCCACCGGGGAGCTGTTTTTT. It encodes CSGQGSTGELFF.

This clonotype was seen only a few times. The chain employs TRBV9 and TRBJ2-5, with D tentatively TRBD1 or TRBD2 (5 bases each). The length of the CDR3 is 14 residues. Per germline, CDR1 SGDLS and CDR2 YYNGEE. Trimming shortened V by 3 bases and J by 1 base, and 10 bases separated the two germline ends. The CDR3 nucleotides are TGTGCCAGCAGCGAAGGGACGGCCCAAGAGACCCAGTACTTC. Translating it yields CASSEGTAQETQYF.

This sequence joins TRBV20-1 and TRBJ1-5; TRBD1 matches 9 bases. V lost 4 bases and J lost 0; bases outside the gene matches: 1. Germline V gene sequence: CDR1 DFQATT, CDR2 SNEGSKA (reference sequence). The CDR3 has 14 amino acids. The CDR3 loop is CSAKQGASNQPQHF. CDR3 DNA sequence: TGCAGTGCTAAACAGGGGGCTAGCAATCAGCCCCAGCATTTT.

The genes are TRBV10-3 and TRBJ2-6; TRBD2 agrees at 13 bases. This CDR3 is 18 amino acids long. With V trimmed by 2 bases and J by 2 bases, 3 bases remained unmatched. Looked up from germline, CDR1 is ENHRY and CDR2 is SYGVKD. The CDR3 DNA sequence: TGTGCCATCAGTGAGAGGACTAGCGGGGGTGCTGGGGCCAACGTCCTGACTTTC. This gives the protein CAISERTSGGAGANVLTF.

This clonotype was seen a few times. This rearrangement joins TRBV12-3 or TRBV12-4 to TRBJ2-7; TRBD1 is a possible D gene (6 bases). V lost 7 bases, J lost 7 bases, and 14 bases lay in between. The CDR3 totals 12 residues. The CDR3 protein is CASTDRPAEQYF. For the CDR3, the DNA is TGTGCCAGCACCGACAGGCCGGCGGAGCAGTACTTC.

This clonotype was observed a handful of times. The chain employs TRBV2 and TRBJ1-6; a possible D gene is TRBD1 (6 bases). The CDR3 length is 18 residues. Between the trimmed V and J ends, which lost 6 bases and 2 bases, there was a span of 20 bases. Germline values: CDR1 SNHLY, CDR2 FYNNEI. CDR3 sequence reads: CASRNREGTVTYNSPLHF. CDR3 bases: TGTGCCAGCAGGAACAGGGAAGGCACCGTAACCTATAATTCACCCCTCCACTTT.

This clonotype appeared a few times. The chain carries TRBV9 and TRBJ2-3, with a possible D match to TRBD1 (6 bases). The CDR3 is 12 residues long. Germline V gene sequence: CDR1 SGDLS, CDR2 YYNGEE. V was shortened by 6 bases and J by 1 base, with 6 bases between the two germline ends. This CDR3 reads CASKGGTDTQYF. The CDR3 DNA sequence: TGTGCCAGCAAGGGGGGCACAGATACGCAGTATTTT.